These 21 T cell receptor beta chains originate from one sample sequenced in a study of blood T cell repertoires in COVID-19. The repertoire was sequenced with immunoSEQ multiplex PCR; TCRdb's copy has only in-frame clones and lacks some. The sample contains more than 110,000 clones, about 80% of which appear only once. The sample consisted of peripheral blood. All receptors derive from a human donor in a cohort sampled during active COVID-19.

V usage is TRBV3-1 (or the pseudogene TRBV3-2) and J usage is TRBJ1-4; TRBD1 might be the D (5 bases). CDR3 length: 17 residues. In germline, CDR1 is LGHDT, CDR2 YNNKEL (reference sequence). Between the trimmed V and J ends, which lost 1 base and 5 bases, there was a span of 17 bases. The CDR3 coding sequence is TGTGCCAGCAGCCAAGTAGGGGCCGGAAGGGTAAATGAAAAACTGTTTTTT. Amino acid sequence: CASSQVGAGRVNEKLFF.

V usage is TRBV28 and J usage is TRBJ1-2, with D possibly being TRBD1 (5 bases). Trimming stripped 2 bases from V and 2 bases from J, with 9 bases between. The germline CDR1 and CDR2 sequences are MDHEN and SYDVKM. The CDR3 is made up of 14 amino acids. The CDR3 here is CASSLPRQNYGYTF. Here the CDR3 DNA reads TGTGCCAGCAGTTTACCCCGACAGAACTATGGCTACACCTTC.

The CDR3 nucleotides read TGTGCCAGCAGCTTAATTCCGGGGGGGACAGGGATTGGAAACACCATATATTTT. Encoded protein: CASSLIPGGTGIGNTIYF. The rearrangement uses TRBV5-5 and TRBJ1-3; 9 positions match TRBD1. The CDR3 loop spans 18 amino acids. Germline V lookup: CDR1 SGHKS, CDR2 YYEKEE (reference sequence). Germline trimming cut 2 bases from V and 3 bases from J; bases unmatched to any gene: 12.

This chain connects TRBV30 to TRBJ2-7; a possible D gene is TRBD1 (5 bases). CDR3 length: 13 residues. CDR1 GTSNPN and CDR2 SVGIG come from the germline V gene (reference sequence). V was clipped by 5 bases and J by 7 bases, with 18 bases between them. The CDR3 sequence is CAWEPVGQGEQYF. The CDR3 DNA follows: TGTGCCTGGGAGCCCGTGGGGCAGGGAGAGCAGTACTTC.

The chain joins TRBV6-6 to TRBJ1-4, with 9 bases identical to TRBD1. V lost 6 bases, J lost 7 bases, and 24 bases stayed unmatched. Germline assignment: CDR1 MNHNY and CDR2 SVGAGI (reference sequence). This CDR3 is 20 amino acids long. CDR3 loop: CASSLHRGYGDRDSGEKLFF. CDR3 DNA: TGTGCCAGCAGCCTCCATCGCGGATATGGGGACAGGGATTCCGGTGAAAAACTGTTTTTT.

CDR3 in amino acids: CASSRGTVSPLAKNIQYF. CDR3 DNA sequence: TGTGCCAGCAGTCGTGGGACAGTCTCTCCATTAGCCAAAAACATTCAGTACTTC. V gene TRBV6-2 or TRBV6-3 combines with J gene TRBJ2-4; 7 nucleotides agree with TRBD1. CDR1 is MNHEY and CDR2 is SVGEGT in the germline V gene. The CDR3 has 18 residues. V lost 5 bases and J lost 0; bases outside the gene matches: 13.

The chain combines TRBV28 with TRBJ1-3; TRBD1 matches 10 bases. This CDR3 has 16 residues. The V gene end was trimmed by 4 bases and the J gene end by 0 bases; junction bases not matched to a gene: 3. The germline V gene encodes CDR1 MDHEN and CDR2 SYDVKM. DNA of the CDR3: TGTGCCAGCAGTTCACGGACAGGGGGCTCTGGAAACACCATATATTTT. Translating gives CASSSRTGGSGNTIYF.

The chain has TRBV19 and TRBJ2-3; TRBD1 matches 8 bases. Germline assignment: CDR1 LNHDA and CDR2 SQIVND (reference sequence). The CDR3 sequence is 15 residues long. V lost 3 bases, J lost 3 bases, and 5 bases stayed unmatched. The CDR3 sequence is CASSIQGAMTDTQYF. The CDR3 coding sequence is TGTGCCAGTAGTATCCAGGGGGCTATGACAGATACGCAGTATTTT.

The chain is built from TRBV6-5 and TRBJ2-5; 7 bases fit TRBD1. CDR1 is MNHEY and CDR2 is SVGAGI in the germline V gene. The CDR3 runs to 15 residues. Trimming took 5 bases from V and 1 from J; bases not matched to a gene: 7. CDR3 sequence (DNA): TGTGCCAGCAGTCGGGACAGCTATCTCCAAGAGACCCAGTACTTC. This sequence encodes CASSRDSYLQETQYF.

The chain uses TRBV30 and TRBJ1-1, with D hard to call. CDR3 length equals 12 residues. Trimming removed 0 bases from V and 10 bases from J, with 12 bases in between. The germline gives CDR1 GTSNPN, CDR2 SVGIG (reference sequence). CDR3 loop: CAWSVPESRAFF. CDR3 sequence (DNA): TGTGCCTGGAGTGTACCGGAATCTAGAGCTTTCTTT.

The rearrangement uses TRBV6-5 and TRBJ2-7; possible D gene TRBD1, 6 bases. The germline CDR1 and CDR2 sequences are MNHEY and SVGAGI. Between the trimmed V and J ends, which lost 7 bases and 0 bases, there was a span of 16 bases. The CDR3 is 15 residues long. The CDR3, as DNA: TGTGCCAGCAAACAACAGGGCCTCCGCTCCTACGAGCAGTACTTC. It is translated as CASKQQGLRSYEQYF.

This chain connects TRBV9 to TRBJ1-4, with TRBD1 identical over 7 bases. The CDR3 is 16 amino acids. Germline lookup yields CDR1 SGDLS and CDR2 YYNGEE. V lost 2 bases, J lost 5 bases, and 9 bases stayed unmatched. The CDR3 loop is CASSVSGQAKNEKLFF. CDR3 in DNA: TGTGCCAGCAGCGTTTCTGGACAGGCGAAGAATGAAAAACTGTTTTTT.

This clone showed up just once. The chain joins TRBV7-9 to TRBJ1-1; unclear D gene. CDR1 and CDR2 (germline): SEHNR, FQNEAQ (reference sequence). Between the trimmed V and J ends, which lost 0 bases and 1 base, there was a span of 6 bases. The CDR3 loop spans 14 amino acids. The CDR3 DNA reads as TGTGCCAGCAGCTTAGCTGCGAGGAACACTGAAGCTTTCTTT. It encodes CASSLAARNTEAFF.

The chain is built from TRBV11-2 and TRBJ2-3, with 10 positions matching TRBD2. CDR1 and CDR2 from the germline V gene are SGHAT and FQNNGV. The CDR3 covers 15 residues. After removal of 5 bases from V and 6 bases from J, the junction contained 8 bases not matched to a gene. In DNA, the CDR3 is TGTGCCAGCAGCGGCAGCGGGGGGGCGGCGGATACGCAGTATTTT. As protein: CASSGSGGAADTQYF.

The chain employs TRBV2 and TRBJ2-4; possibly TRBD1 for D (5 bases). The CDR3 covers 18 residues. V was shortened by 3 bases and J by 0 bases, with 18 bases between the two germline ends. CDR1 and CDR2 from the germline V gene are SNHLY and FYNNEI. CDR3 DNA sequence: TGTGCCAGCAGTGATACAGGCAGCTTTCCGATAGCCAAAAACATTCAGTACTTC. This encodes CASSDTGSFPIAKNIQYF.

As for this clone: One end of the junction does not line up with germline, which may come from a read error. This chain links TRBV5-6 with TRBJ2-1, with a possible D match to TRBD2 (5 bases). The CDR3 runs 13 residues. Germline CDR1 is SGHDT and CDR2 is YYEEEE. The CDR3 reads CASSLGPGDELLF. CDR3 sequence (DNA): TGTGCCAGCAGCTTGGGTCCCGGGGATGAACTCCTCTTC.

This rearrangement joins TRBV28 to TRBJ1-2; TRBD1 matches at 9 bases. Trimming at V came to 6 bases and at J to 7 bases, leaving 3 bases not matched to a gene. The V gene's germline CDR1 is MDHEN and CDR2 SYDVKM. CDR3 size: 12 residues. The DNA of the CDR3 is TGTGCCAGCAGCACAGGGGGCGGTGGCTACACCTTC. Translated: CASSTGGGGYTF.

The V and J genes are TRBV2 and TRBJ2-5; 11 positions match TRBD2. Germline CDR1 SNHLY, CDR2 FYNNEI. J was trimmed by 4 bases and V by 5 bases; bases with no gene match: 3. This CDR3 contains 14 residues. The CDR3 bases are TGTGCCAGCAGTTGGCTAGCGGGGGGAGAGACCCAGTACTTC. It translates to CASSWLAGGETQYF.

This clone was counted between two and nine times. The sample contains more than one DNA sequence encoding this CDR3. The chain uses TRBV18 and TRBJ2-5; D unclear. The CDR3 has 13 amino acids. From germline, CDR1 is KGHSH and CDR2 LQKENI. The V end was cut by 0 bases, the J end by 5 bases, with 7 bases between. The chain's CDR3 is CASSPPERETQYF. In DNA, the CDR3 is TGTGCCAGCTCACCACCGGAGCGTGAGACCCAGTACTTC.

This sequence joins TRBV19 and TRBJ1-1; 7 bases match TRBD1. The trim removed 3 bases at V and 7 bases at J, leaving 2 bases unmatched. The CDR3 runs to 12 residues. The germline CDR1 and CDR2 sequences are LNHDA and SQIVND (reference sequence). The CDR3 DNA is TGTGCCAGTAGTATGGGACAGCTTGAAGCTTTCTTT. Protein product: CASSMGQLEAFF. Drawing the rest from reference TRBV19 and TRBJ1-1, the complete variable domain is DGGITQSPKYLFRKEGQNVTLSCEQNLNHDAMYWYRQDPGQGLRLIYYSQIVNDFQKGDIAEGYSVSREKKESFPLTVTSAQKNPTAFYLCASSMGQLEAFFGQGTRLTVV.

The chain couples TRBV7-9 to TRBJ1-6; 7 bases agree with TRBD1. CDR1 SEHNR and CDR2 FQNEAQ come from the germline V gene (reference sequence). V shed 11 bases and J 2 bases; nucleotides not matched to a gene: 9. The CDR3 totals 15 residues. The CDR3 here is CAGVAGGTYNSPLHF. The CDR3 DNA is TGTGCCGGGGTGGCAGGGGGTACCTATAATTCACCCCTCCACTTT.